This paragraph covers one TCR beta chain sequence. The data are from a study of technical replicates of blood from several donors. Here immunoSEQ multiplex PCR was the method, and the copy in TCRdb shows in-frame clones only, minus some. The sample lists more than 65,000 clones; 95% to 98% were seen once. The V segment lost 4 bases and the J segment 5 bases; nucleotides outside the gene matches: 12. CDR1 and CDR2 (germline): SGDLS, YYNGEE. The CDR3 totals 15 residues. The V and J genes are TRBV9 and TRBJ2-7; 7 nucleotides line up with TRBD2. The sequenced sample was T cells isolated from PBMCs. The clonotype was recovered from a human donor in good health. The CDR3 sequence: CASSSGGGGIDEQYF. Written as DNA, the CDR3 is TGTGCCAGCAGCTCGGGCGGGGGAGGAATAGACGAGCAGTACTTC.